These T cell receptor beta chains were read from a single sample in a study of monozygotic twins with inflammatory bowel disease. TCRdb re-called the 5' RACE reads and shows each CDR3 protein once, DNA omitted. This sample's clone table lists 140,000 to 150,000 distinct CDR3 sequences. Sequencing was performed on blood. These receptors came from a human donor with ulcerative colitis or Crohn's disease, or a healthy co-twin of an affected twin (not recorded which). The CDR3 runs from the conserved cysteine through the conserved F or W.

TRBV12-3/TRBV12-4,TRBJ1-1,CASTLRQGYVTEAFF
TRBV20-1,TRBJ2-1,CSATPGTSPYNEQFF
TRBV5-1,TRBJ1-2,CASSPRGGEGYTF
TRBV5-1,TRBJ2-2,CASSTPGQSTGELFF
TRBV12-3/TRBV12-4,TRBJ1-2,CASSPLQGAVGYTF
TRBV7-2,TRBJ2-5,CASSLFGETQYF
TRBV5-4,TRBJ2-1,CASSLGRAYNEQFF
TRBV20-1,TRBJ2-7,CSARDLTGISYEQYF
TRBV7-9,TRBJ2-7,CASSFAGTGGSYEQYF
TRBV27,TRBJ1-4,CASSPRTSRNEKLFF
TRBV15,TRBJ2-7,CATSRDRGYEQYF
TRBV10-3,TRBJ2-3,CAISEKLDTQYF
TRBV12-3/TRBV12-4,TRBJ1-5,CASSLDRGEGNQPQHF
TRBV29-1,TRBJ2-7,CSGGQGHEQYF
TRBV29-1,TRBJ2-7,CSSRGTGGYEQYF
TRBV6-5,TRBJ2-1,CASSYGWESRNEQFF
TRBV7-3,TRBJ2-2,CASSLTSGRAKDTGELFF
TRBV12-5,TRBJ1-5,CASGLSRGGYRNQPQHF
TRBV5-1,TRBJ1-1,CASSPRGNTEAFF
TRBV7-2,TRBJ2-6,CASSLGGAGANVLTF
TRBV5-4,TRBJ2-3,CASSPGQGRRGDTQYF
TRBV30,TRBJ1-4,CAWSGGTLGEKLFF
TRBV5-1,TRBJ2-1,CASSNSGAYNEQFF
TRBV11-2,TRBJ2-7,CASSRAGSPYEQYF
TRBV18,TRBJ2-3,CASSPPAPGEPPKTTDTQYF
TRBV4-3,TRBJ2-5,CASSQDRGGWETQYF
TRBV5-1,TRBJ2-5,CASSLSLPGETQYF